Described below is a single TCR beta chain sequence and its context. The antigen it binds to is not known. Base-call qualities are not available, and no considerably larger clone is one nucleotide away. CD8 naive samples consisted of CD45RO-negative cells that were positively selected for CCR7, yielding a CD45RA+CCR7+ population without TemRA cells. Healthy HIV-negative adults with no recently reported acute infections or vaccinations were included as donors. All donors were Caucasian adults living in Nashville, Tennessee, USA. After blood collection by leukapheresis, PBMCs were isolated using Ficoll-Histopaque density gradient centrifugation and then cryopreserved in the vapor phase of liquid nitrogen. Purity and quantity of every magnetically sorted T cell population were checked by analytical flow cytometry. From each sorted fraction, genomic DNA was isolated and quantified by UV absorbance on a Nanodrop 2000c.

Taken from the germline V gene, the CDR1 and CDR2 loops are LGHNA and YNFKEQ. Inclusive of the bounding cysteine and phenylalanine, the CDR3 is 13 residues long. The entry retains the CDR3 DNA only, 39 bases that are in frame from base 1. At the junction V is shortened by 4 bases and J by 2 bases, with 6 bases in between. The data originate from a study of shared clonotypes between healthy human individuals (dated by TCRdb to about 2020). For the study in its entirety: The cohort included a few men and two women between 18 and 49 years of age. For each donor, CD4 naive and CD4 memory were each run on three plates, CD8 naive on two plates, and CD8 memory on one plate. The study deeply sequenced blood TCR repertoires of five healthy adults to estimate repertoire size and the extent of clonotype sharing between individuals. To increase sequencing depth and limit assay-specific biases, TCR repertoire library preparation and sequencing were carried out by different laboratories using diverse techniques. Per donor, leukapheresis produced somewhere between about 0.94 and 8.9 billion PBMCs.

Using the deep immunoSEQ assay, multiplex PCR amplified TCR CDR3 regions from genomic DNA. Extracted genomic DNA from each cell subset was spread evenly across all wells of several immunoSEQ 96-well plates, with each plate serving as a replicate. For sorted subsets, approximately 200 ng of genomic DNA, equivalent to tens of thousands of T cell genomes, went into each replicate PCR. Purified libraries were quantified with a Qubit 3.0 fluorometer, sized on a Bioanalyzer 2100, and re-quantified with the KAPA Library Quantification kit. Every immunoSEQ 96-well plate was sequenced on a dedicated single-read 150-cycle Illumina NextSeq 550 flow cell. In the original analysis: Because only junctional sequences without quality scores were contained in the immunoSEQ output, filtering matching that applied to full-length reads could not be performed. Sequences were annotated with PyIR, a Python wrapper for IgBLAST v1.9, using IMGT germline references to assign V/J genes and CDR3. Reads were filtered out if the reads had weak V/J assignments (E-value above 1e-6), no CDR3, stop codons, out-of-frame junctions, or ambiguous translated residues. V3J clonotypes were defined as sequences sharing the same inferred V gene, J gene, and CDR3 amino acid sequence. To compute the percentage overlap between repertoires, the number of shared unique clonotypes was divided by the size of the smaller repertoire. RTK rarefaction, the Chao1 estimator, and Recon v2.1 estimates of unobserved clonotypes were used to assess repertoire richness. For all TCRbeta clonotypes obtained by the gDNA method from a handful of donors, generation probabilities were computed with OLGA. Not all clones reach the TCRdb copy of this immuneACCESS table, which keeps in-frame sequences only. Checked studies attribute under half of the gap to unresolved V genes and leave the rest unexplained. D and trimming were read from the DNA, whereas the V and J calls and clone size are those reported in that table. The sample table lists millions of clones, 90% to 95% of them with a count of one. Of the sample, more than 1.5% is held by the ten largest clones.

Results the study describes overall, beyond this receptor: Pairwise subsampling led to the expectation that sequencing depth would affect the degree of clonotype sharing among donors. Higher generation probabilities were observed for clonotypes shared by all four sorted-subset donors than for non-shared clonotypes. Only blood was sampled, and tissue TCR repertoires likely differ from those in blood. Sharing across several donors was observed for approximately 4.6% of naive CD4, around 3.5% of naive CD8, 2% to 2.5% of memory CD4, and around 0.42% of memory CD8 clonotypes. Estimated clonotype richness was generally larger for naive than for memory subsets. Even with the large sequencing depth, rarefaction of the sorted-subset datasets indicated that sequencing was incomplete. Because the study included only a small number of donors, the genetic and exposure-history diversity represented was limited.

Recombination linked TRBV4-2 to TRBJ2-1; a confident D gene designation cannot be given. Sequencing was carried out using naive CD8+ T cells from PBMCs. This sample's cell subset or site label indicates: CD45RA+CCR7+. The TCR comes from a man between 18 and 29 years old in good health. Some clones in this sample may be carry-over from other donors' samples. The DNA sequence follows: TGTGCCAGCAGCCCCGCAACCTACAATGAGCAGTTCTTC. Its amino acids are CASSPATYNEQFF.